This TCR beta chain was captured by sequencing in a study of technical replicates of blood from several donors. Repertoires were generated with immunoSEQ multiplex PCR, while TCRdb's copy carries only in-frame clones and drops some. The table includes roughly 72,000 clones, 85% to 95% detected once. The ends were cut back, 5 bases at V and 5 bases at J, with 14 bases in the middle. The germline V gene has CDR1 MNHEY and CDR2 SMNVEV (reference sequence). There are 14 residues in the CDR3. V is TRBV27 and J is TRBJ2-3, with D hard to call. This TCR was recovered from a human donor in good health. The sample consisted of T cells isolated from PBMCs. This CDR3 is CASSTGDVVDTQYF. CDR3 coding DNA: TGTGCCAGCAGTACCGGTGATGTCGTAGATACGCAGTATTTT.